The source of this T cell receptor beta chain is a study of blood T cells in healthy people across ages. A sample-barcoded 5' primer and a J-beta primer mix were used in a second PCR of about 7 to 12 cycles. Sequencing of every sample gave 3 million or more CDR3-containing paired-end reads. TCRdb called the 5' RACE reads again in MiXCR, with one record for every CDR3 protein. The sample includes about 900,000 distinct CDR3 sequences, under 80% of them seen just once. Study-wide findings and caveats: Strong correlation was found linking TCR beta diversity to naive T cell percentage.

Only a few counts were recorded for this clonotype. Its cognate antigen is unknown. The CDR3 length is 13 residues. CDR1 and CDR2 (germline): DFQATT, SNEGSKA (reference sequence). The V gene lost 2 bases and the J gene lost 2 bases, with 10 bases spanning the gap. This sequence joins TRBV20-1 and TRBJ2-7; maybe TRBD1 (5 bases). Sequencing used blood. This receptor was taken from a man aged 25 to 45 in good health. DNA for the CDR3: TGCAGTGCTAGAACAGGCGCGACCTACGAGCAGTACTTC. Translation: CSARTGATYEQYF.